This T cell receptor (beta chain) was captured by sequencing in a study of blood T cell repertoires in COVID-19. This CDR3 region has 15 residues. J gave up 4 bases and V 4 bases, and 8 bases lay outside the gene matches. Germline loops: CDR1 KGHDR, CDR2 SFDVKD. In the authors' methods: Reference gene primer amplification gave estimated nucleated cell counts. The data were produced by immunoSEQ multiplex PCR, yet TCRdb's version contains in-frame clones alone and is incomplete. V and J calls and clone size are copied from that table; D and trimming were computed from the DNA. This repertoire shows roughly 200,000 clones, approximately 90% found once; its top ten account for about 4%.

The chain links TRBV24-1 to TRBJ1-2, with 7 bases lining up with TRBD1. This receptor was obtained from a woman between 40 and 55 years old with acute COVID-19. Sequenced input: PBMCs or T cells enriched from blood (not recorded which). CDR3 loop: CATSDPRTGSYGYTF. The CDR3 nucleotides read TGTGCCACCAGTGACCCACGGACAGGCAGCTATGGCTACACCTTC.